The 14 T cell receptor beta chains below were found in one sample sequenced in a study of blood T cell repertoires in COVID-19. The method was immunoSEQ multiplex PCR; TCRdb's version includes in-frame clones alone and lacks a portion of them. The sample has about 300,000 clones, approximately 89% seen once; the top ten hold less than 2%. Sequenced: peripheral blood. These TCRs come from a woman aged 30 to 39 with COVID-19, enrolled during active disease.

The rearrangement uses TRBV3-1 (or the pseudogene TRBV3-2) and TRBJ1-1, with 7 bases identical to TRBD1. The germline V gene has CDR1 LGHDT and CDR2 YNNKEL (reference sequence). The CDR3 has 16 amino acids. Trimming at V came to 0 bases and at J to 4 bases, leaving 8 bases not matched to a gene. CDR3 nucleotide sequence: TGTGCCAGCAGCCAAGATCCGAGACAGGGAAGCACTGAAGCTTTCTTT. Amino acids: CASSQDPRQGSTEAFF.

J is TRBJ1-1 and V is TRBV29-1, with D possibly TRBD1 on 5 matching bases. With 3 bases removed from V and 0 bases from J, the gap between germline ends came to 14 bases. CDR3 size: 15 residues. Germline V gives CDR1 SQVTM, CDR2 ANQGSEA. The CDR3 DNA follows: TGCAGCGTTGAGGGACTACCCGGGGTGAACACTGAAGCTTTCTTT. Residues: CSVEGLPGVNTEAFF.

The CDR3 protein is CASSKNRGYNSPLHF. The CDR3 region has the DNA TGTGCCAGCAGCAAAAACAGGGGTTATAATTCACCCCTCCACTTT. This chain connects TRBV11-2 to TRBJ1-6; 7 nucleotides align to TRBD1. After removal of 5 bases from V and 4 bases from J, the junction contained 5 bases not matched to a gene. The CDR3 totals 15 residues. Germline assignment: CDR1 SGHAT and CDR2 FQNNGV.

The CDR3 DNA follows: TGTGCCAGCAGCTTAGAGCAACAGAATGGCTACACCTTC. It is translated as CASSLEQQNGYTF. The genes are TRBV7-9 and TRBJ1-2; D is unresolved. The V and J ends lost 1 base and 6 bases respectively, with 9 bases between them. The CDR3 extends over 13 amino acids. Germline V gene lookup returns CDR1 SEHNR and CDR2 FQNEAQ (reference sequence).

The chain recombines TRBV7-9 with TRBJ2-3; the match to TRBD2 covers 8 bases. The CDR3 is 15 residues long. V lost 3 bases and J lost 2; bases outside the gene matches: 4. Germline V gives CDR1 SEHNR, CDR2 FQNEAQ (reference sequence). Written as DNA, the CDR3 is TGTGCCAGCAGCTTGCGGACTAGCCCCACAGATACGCAGTATTTT. It yields the protein CASSLRTSPTDTQYF.

The rearrangement uses TRBV7-2 and TRBJ1-2; 11 nucleotides align to TRBD1. This CDR3 region has 15 residues. The V gene's germline CDR1 is SGHTA and CDR2 FQGNSA. J lost 6 bases, V lost 4 bases, and 7 bases had no gene match. CDR3 DNA: TGTGCCAGCAGCTCGCAGGACAGGGGGCTTCATGGCTACACCTTC. Translated: CASSSQDRGLHGYTF.

This chain joins TRBV19 and TRBJ1-1; no firm D call. Germline V gene sequence: CDR1 LNHDA, CDR2 SQIVND (reference sequence). The CDR3 is made up of 15 amino acids. Trimming removed 6 bases at V and 5 bases at J, with 19 bases between. The CDR3 DNA reads as TGTGCCAGTAGCCCCGTTAGTACTGGTCGGACTGAAGCTTTCTTT. Translation: CASSPVSTGRTEAFF.

Only one count was recorded for this clone. The chain carries TRBV7-9 and TRBJ1-1, with D possibly TRBD1 on 6 matching bases. The CDR3 runs 15 residues. V gave up 5 bases and J gave up 2 bases, with 15 bases separating them. The germline gives CDR1 SEHNR, CDR2 FQNEAQ (reference sequence). CDR3 loop: CASSIPQGLNTEAFF. The CDR3 nucleotides read TGTGCCAGCAGCATACCCCAGGGGCTAAACACTGAAGCTTTCTTT.

This clone has just one count. The chain is built from TRBV11-2 and TRBJ2-3; weak D call: TRBD1 (6 bases). Looked up from germline, CDR1 is SGHAT and CDR2 is FQNNGV. V shed 5 bases and J shed 0 bases, with 12 bases lying between them. This CDR3 region has 15 residues. The CDR3 DNA follows: TGTGCCAGCAGCATACAGGGCACCAGCACAGATACGCAGTATTTT. Translating gives CASSIQGTSTDTQYF.

The rearrangement uses TRBV7-2 and TRBJ2-7, with 7 bases fitting TRBD2. This CDR3 contains 15 residues. V dropped 2 bases and J dropped 3; count of bases not matched to a gene: 7. Per the germline V gene, CDR1 is SGHTA and CDR2 is FQGNSA. The CDR3 loop reads CASSLWLADIYEQYF. The CDR3 bases are TGTGCCAGCAGCTTATGGCTAGCGGATATCTACGAGCAGTACTTC. Looking up the rest from reference TRBV7-2 and TRBJ2-7 gives the full variable domain: GAGVSQSPSNKVTEKGKDVELRCDPISGHTALYWYRQSLGQGLEFLIYFQGNSAPDKSGLPSDRFSAERTGGSVSTLTIQRTQQEDSAVYLCASSLWLADIYEQYFGPGTRLTVT.

The V call is TRBV27, the J call TRBJ1-1; 10 bases fit TRBD1. Trimming at V came to 5 bases and at J to 4 bases, leaving 16 bases not matched to a gene. The V gene's germline CDR1 is MNHEY and CDR2 SMNVEV (reference sequence). CDR3 length: 18 amino acids. The CDR3, as DNA: TGTGCCAGCAGTAGCCGGGACAGGGGCCGGATGAAGACCACTGAAGCTTTCTTT. Translating gives CASSSRDRGRMKTTEAFF.

The genes are TRBV9 and TRBJ1-2; TRBD1 matches at 9 bases. With 4 bases clipped from V and 2 bases from J, the junction kept 6 bases outside the gene matches. The CDR3 contains 15 residues. Germline V gene sequence: CDR1 SGDLS, CDR2 YYNGEE. DNA of the CDR3: TGTGCCAGCAGCCCACTGGACAGGGGAAACTATGGCTACACCTTC. Translation gives CASSPLDRGNYGYTF. The full variable domain, with the rest looked up from reference TRBV9 and TRBJ1-2, is DSGVTQTPKHLITATGQRVTLRCSPRSGDLSVYWYQQSLDQGLQFLIQYYNGEERAKGNILERFSAQQFPDLHSELNLSSLELGDSALYFCASSPLDRGNYGYTFGSGTRLTVV.

This clone was seen once. V and J are TRBV6-6 and TRBJ2-1; 7 positions agree with TRBD2. The CDR3 is 13 amino acids. V shed 9 bases, J shed 6 bases, and the junction held 8 bases outside the gene matches. Germline V CDR1 and CDR2: MNHNY, SVGAGI (reference sequence). The CDR3 is CASGLVPLNEQFF. CDR3 nucleotide sequence: TGTGCCAGTGGACTAGTTCCTCTCAATGAGCAGTTCTTC.

V and J are TRBV6-5 and TRBJ1-4; TRBD1 is a possible D gene (6 bases). V was clipped by 8 bases and J by 8 bases, with 21 bases between them. In germline, CDR1 is MNHEY, CDR2 SVGAGI. This CDR3 has 15 amino acids. CDR3 protein: CASRYLGANSEKLFF. As DNA, the CDR3 is TGTGCCAGCCGATACCTGGGGGCGAATAGCGAAAAACTGTTTTTT.